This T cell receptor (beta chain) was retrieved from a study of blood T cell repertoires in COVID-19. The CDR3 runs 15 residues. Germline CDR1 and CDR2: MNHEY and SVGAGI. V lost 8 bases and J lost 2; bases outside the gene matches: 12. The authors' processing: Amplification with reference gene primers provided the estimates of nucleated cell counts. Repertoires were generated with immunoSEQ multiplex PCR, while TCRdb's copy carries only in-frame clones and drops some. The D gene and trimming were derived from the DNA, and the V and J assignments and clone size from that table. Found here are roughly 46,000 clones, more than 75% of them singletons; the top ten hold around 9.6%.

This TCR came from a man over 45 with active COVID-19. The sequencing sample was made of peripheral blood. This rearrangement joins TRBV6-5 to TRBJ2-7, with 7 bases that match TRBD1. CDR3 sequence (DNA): TGTGCCAGCGTCGAGGTGCGCAGGGGGACCTACGAGCAGTACTTC. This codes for CASVEVRRGTYEQYF.